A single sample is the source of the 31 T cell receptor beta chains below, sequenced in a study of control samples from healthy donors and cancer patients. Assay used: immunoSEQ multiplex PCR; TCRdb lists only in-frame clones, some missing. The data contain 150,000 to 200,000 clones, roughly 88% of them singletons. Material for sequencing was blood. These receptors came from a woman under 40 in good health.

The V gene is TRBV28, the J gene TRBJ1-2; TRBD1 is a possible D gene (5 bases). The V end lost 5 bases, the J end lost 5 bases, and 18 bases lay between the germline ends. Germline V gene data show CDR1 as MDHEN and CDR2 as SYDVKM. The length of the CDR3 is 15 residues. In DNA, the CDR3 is TGTGCCAGCAGTGAACATCGGGACGGCGGGTATGGCTACACCTTC. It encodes CASSEHRDGGYGYTF.

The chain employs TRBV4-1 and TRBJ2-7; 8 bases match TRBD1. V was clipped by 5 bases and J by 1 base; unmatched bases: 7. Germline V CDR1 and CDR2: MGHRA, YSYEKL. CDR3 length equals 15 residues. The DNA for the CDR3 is TGCGCCAGCAGCGCAACCGGGACAGGTTCCTACGAGCAGTACTTC. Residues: CASSATGTGSYEQYF.

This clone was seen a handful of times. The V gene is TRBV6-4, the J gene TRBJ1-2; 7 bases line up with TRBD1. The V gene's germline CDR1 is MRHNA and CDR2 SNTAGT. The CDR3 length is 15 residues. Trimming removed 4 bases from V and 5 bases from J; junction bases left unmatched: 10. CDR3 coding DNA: TGTGCCAGCAGTGCCGCGGACAGGCCGCCTTATGGCTACACCTTC. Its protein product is CASSAADRPPYGYTF.

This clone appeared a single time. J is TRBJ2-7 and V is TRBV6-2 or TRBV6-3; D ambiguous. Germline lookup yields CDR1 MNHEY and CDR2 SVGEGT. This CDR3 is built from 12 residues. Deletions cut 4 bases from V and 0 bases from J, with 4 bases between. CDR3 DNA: TGTGCCAGCAGTTCTAGCTCCTACGAGCAGTACTTC. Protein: CASSSSSYEQYF.

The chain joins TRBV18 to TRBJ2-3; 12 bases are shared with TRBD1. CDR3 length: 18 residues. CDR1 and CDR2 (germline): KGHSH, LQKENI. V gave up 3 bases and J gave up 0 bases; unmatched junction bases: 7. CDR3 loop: CASSPGTGGLRSTDTQYF. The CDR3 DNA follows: TGTGCCAGCTCACCCGGGACAGGGGGCTTGAGGAGCACAGATACGCAGTATTTT.

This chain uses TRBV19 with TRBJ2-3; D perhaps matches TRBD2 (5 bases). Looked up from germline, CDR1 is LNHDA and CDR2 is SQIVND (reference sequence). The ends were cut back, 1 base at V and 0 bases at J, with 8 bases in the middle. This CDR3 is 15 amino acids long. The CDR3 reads CASSIARTSTDTQYF. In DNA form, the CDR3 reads TGTGCCAGTAGTATAGCTCGGACTAGCACAGATACGCAGTATTTT.

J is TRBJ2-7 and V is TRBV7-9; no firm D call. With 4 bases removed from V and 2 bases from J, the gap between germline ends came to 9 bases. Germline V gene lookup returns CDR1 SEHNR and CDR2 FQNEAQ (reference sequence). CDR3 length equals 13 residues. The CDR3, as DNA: TGTGCCAGCAGCTCGGTGGGTCCCTACGAGCAGTACGTC. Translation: CASSSVGPYEQYV.

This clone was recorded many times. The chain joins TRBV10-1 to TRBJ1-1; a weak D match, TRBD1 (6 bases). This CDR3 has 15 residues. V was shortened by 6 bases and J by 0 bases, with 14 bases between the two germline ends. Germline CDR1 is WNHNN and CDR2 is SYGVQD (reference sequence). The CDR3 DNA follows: TGCGCCAGCAGGGGGGGGGCAGGACTGAACACTGAAGCTTTCTTT. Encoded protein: CASRGGAGLNTEAFF.

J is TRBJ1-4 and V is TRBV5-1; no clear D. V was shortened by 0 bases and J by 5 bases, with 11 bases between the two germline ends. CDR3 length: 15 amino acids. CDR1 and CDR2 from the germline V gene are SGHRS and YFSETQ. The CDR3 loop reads CASSLVGSLNEKLFF. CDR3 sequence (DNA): TGCGCCAGCAGCTTGGTGGGCAGCCTGAATGAAAAACTGTTTTTT.

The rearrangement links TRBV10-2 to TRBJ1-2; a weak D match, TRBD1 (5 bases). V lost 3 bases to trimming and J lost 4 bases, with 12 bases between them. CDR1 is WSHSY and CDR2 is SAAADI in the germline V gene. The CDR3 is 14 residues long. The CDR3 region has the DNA TGCGCCAGCAGTGAACTCCTAGGGGCCTATGGCTACACCTTC. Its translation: CASSELLGAYGYTF.

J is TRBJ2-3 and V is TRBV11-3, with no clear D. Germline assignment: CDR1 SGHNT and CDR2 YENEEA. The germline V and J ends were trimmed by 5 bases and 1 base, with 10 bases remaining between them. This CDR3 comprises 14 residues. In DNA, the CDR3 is TGTGCCAGCAGCCCAGAATTTGGCACAGATACGCAGTATTTT. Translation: CASSPEFGTDTQYF.

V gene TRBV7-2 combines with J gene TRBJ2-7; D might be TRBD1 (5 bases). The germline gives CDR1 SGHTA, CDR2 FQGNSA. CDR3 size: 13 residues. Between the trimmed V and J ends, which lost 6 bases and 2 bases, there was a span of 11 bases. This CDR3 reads CASRPDTTYEQYV. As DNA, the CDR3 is TGTGCCAGCAGACCGGACACGACCTACGAGCAGTACGTC.

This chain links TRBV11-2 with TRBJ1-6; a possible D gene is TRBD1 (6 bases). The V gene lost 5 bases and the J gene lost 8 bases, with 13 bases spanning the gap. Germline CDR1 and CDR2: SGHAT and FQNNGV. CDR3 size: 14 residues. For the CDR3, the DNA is TGTGCCAGCAGCCGGGGGGCGGTTGATTCACCCCTCCACTTT. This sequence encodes CASSRGAVDSPLHF.

Here the CDR3 reads CASSGLAGVLYNEQFF. The CDR3 DNA sequence: TGTGCCAGCAGCGGGCTAGCGGGAGTCCTCTACAATGAGCAGTTCTTC. The V gene is TRBV7-9, the J gene TRBJ2-1, with 10 bases fitting TRBD2. CDR1 SEHNR and CDR2 FQNEAQ come from the germline V gene (reference sequence). Trimming cost V 5 bases and J 3 bases; bases outside gene matches: 7. The CDR3 is made up of 16 amino acids.

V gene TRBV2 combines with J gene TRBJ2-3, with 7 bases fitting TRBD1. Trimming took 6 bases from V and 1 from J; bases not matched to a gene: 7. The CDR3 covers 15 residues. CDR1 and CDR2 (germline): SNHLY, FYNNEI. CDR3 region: CASRDRDWGTDTQYF. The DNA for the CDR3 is TGTGCCAGCAGAGACAGGGATTGGGGCACAGATACGCAGTATTTT.

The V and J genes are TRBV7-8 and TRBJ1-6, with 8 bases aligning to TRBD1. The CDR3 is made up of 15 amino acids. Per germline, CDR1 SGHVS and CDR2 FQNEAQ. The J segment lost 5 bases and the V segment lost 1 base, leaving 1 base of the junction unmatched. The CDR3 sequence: CASSLETGDNSPLHF. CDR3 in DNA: TGTGCCAGCAGCTTAGAGACAGGGGATAATTCACCCCTCCACTTT.

The CDR3 DNA follows: TGTGCCAGTAGTCAGGGGACCTGGGGAGCTTTCTTT. It encodes CASSQGTWGAFF. The chain employs TRBV19 and TRBJ1-1; TRBD1 is a possible D gene (6 bases). This CDR3 region has 12 residues. Germline V gene lookup returns CDR1 LNHDA and CDR2 SQIVND (reference sequence). Between the trimmed V and J ends, which lost 5 bases and 10 bases, there was a span of 14 bases.

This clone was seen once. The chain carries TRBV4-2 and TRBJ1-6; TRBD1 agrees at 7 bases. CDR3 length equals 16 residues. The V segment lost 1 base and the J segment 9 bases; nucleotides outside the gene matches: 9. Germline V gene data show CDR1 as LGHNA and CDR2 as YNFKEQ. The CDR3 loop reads CASSQGRGQGGSPLHF. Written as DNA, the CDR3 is TGTGCCAGCAGCCAAGGACGGGGGCAGGGGGGTTCACCCCTCCACTTT.

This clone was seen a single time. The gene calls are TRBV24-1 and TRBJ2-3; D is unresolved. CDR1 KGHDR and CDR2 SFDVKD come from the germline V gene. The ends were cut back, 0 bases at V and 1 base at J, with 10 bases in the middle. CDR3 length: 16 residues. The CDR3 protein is CATSDLQFGGTDTQYF. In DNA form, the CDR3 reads TGTGCCACCAGTGATTTGCAATTCGGCGGCACAGATACGCAGTATTTT.

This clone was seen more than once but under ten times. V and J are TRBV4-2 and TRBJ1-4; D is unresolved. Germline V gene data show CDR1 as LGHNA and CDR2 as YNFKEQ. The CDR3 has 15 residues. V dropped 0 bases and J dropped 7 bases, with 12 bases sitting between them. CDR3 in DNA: TGTGCCAGCAGCCAAGATTCAACGGGCTCTGAAAAACTGTTTTTT. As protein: CASSQDSTGSEKLFF.

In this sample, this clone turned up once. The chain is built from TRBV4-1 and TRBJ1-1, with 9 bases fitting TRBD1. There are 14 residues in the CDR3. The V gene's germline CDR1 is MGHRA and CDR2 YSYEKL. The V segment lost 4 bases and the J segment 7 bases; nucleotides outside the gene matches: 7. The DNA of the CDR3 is TGCGCCAGCAGCCGCCCGGACAGGGGTAATGAAGCTTTCTTT. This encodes CASSRPDRGNEAFF.

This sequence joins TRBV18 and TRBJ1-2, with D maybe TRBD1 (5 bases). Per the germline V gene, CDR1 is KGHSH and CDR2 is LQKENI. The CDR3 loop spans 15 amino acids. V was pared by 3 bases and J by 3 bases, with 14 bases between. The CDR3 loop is CASSPQGSHDYGYTF. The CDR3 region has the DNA TGTGCCAGCTCACCTCAGGGTTCGCATGACTATGGCTACACCTTC.

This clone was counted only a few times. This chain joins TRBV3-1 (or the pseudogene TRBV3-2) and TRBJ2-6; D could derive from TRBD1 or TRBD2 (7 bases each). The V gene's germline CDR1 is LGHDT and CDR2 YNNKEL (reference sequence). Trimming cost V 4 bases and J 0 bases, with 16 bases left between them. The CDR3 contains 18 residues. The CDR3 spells CASSLRAGQFSGANVLTF. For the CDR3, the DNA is TGTGCCAGCAGCCTTCGAGCGGGACAGTTCTCTGGGGCCAACGTCCTGACTTTC.

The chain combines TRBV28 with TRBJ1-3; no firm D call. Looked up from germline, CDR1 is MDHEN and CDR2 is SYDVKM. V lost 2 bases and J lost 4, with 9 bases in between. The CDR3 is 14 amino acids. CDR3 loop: CASSLLGTGNTIYF. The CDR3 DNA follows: TGTGCCAGCAGTTTACTGGGAACAGGAAACACCATATATTTT.

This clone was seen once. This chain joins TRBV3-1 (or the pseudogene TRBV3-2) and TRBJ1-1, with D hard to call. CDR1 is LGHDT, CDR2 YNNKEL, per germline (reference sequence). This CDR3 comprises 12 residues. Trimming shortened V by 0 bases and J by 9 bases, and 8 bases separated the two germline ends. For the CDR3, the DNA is TGTGCCAGCAGCCAAGACGGGAGAAAAGCTTTCTTT. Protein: CASSQDGRKAFF.

The DNA for the CDR3 is TGTGCCAGCAGCCCAGGGGCAGGGGGCGATATCTACGAGCAGTACTTC. It specifies CASSPGAGGDIYEQYF. V is TRBV4-2 and J is TRBJ2-7; TRBD1 matches 8 bases. Germline CDR1 reads LGHNA; CDR2 reads YNFKEQ. With 4 bases clipped from V and 3 bases from J, the junction kept 11 bases outside the gene matches. The length of the CDR3 is 16 residues.

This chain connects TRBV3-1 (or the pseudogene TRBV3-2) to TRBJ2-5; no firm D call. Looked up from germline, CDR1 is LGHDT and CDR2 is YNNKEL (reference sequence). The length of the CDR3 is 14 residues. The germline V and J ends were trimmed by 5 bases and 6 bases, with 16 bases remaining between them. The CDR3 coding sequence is TGTGCCAGCAGCTCGAGTGGGGAAATTAAGACCCAGTACTTC. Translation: CASSSSGEIKTQYF.

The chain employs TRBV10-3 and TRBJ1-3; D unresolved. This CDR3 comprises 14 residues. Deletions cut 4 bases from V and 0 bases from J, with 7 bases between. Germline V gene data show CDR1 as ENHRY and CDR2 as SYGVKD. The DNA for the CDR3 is TGTGCCATCAGTGTGGGGAGCTCTGGAAACACCATATATTTT. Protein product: CAISVGSSGNTIYF.

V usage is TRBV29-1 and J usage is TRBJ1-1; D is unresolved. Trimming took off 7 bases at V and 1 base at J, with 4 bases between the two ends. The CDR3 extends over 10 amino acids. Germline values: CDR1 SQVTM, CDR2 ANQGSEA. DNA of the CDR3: TGCAGCGCCAGGAACACTGAAGCTTTCTTT. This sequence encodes CSARNTEAFF.

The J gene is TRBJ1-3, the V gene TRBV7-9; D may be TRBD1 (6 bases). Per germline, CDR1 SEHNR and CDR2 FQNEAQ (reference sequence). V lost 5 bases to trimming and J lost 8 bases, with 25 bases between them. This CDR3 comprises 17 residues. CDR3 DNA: TGTGCCAGCAGCCCAAAGTCAGGACCAACAGGGTCGGACACCATATATTTT. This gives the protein CASSPKSGPTGSDTIYF.

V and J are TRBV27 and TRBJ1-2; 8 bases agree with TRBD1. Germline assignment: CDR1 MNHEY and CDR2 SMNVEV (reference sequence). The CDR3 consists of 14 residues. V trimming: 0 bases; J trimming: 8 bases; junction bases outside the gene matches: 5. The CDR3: CASSLSLTGEGYTF. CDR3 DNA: TGTGCCAGCAGTTTATCGTTGACAGGGGAGGGCTACACCTTC.